Listed below are T cell receptor beta chains from one sample, sequenced in a study of T-cell memory formation after mild COVID-19. TCRdb itself ran the 5' RACE reads through MiXCR, one entry per CDR3 protein. The sample yields roughly 190,000 distinct CDR3 sequences, roughly a tenth seen once. Sequenced material: PBMCs or a T cell subset sorted from them (not recorded which). All receptors derive from a man younger than 30 who had mild COVID-19 (a few samples of this study predate the infection). Cell type and time point are not known. Both conserved end residues are part of each CDR3. A D gene is named only where the DNA matches it firmly. Clone size, where shown, is once, few, many, or a class for clones that have expanded.

cdr3_aa | cdr3_nt | v_call | d_call | clone_size | j_call
CASSQGTSGGSVEQFF | TGTGCCAGCAGCCAAGGGACTAGCGGGGGGTCGGTTGAGCAGTTCTTC | TRBV3-1 | TRBD2 | few | TRBJ2-1
CASSYWTGLNYGYTF | TGTGCCAGCAGTTACTGGACAGGCTTAAACTATGGCTACACCTTC | TRBV6-5 | TRBD1 | NA | TRBJ1-2
CASSLVAGSSTDTQYF | TGTGCCAGCAGCTTGGTCGCGGGGTCTAGCACAGATACGCAGTATTTT | TRBV5-5 | NA | few | TRBJ2-3
CASSAITDTQYF | TGTGCCAGCAGCGCTATCACAGATACGCAGTATTTT | TRBV7-9 | NA | NA | TRBJ2-3
CSAITGSNQPQHF | TGCAGTGCAATCACAGGGAGCAATCAGCCCCAGCATTTT | TRBV20-1 | NA | few | TRBJ1-5
CASSSGQALYGYTF | TGTGCCAGCAGTTCTGGACAGGCCCTCTATGGCTACACCTTC | TRBV6-5 | TRBD1 | NA | TRBJ1-2
CASSEIFRPTEAFF | TGTGCCAGCAGTGAAATATTCAGGCCCACTGAAGCTTTCTTT | TRBV2 | NA | few | TRBJ1-1
CASRSRGHGTEAFF | TGTGCCAGCAGAAGCAGGGGGCATGGCACTGAAGCTTTCTTT | TRBV6-5 | TRBD1 | NA | TRBJ1-1
CASTVAASTDTQYF | TGCGCCAGCACCGTAGCGGCTAGCACAGATACGCAGTATTTT | TRBV5-1 | NA | few | TRBJ2-3
CASRSPWGVKGHGYTF | TGTGCCAGCAGGAGTCCGTGGGGGGTAAAAGGCCATGGCTACACCTTC | TRBV11-2 | NA | NA | TRBJ1-2
CASRLDSDTQYF | TGTGCCAGCAGACTAGACTCAGATACGCAGTATTTT | TRBV6-5 | NA | NA | TRBJ2-3
CSARDPRGGPNEQFF | TGCAGTGCTAGAGATCCCCGGGGGGGCCCTAATGAGCAGTTCTTC | TRBV20-1 | TRBD2 | NA | TRBJ2-1
CASSPLGRPEAFF | TGTGCCAGCAGCCCGTTGGGACGGCCGGAAGCTTTCTTT | TRBV11-2 | NA | few | TRBJ1-1